Following are 29 T cell receptor beta chains from one sample sequenced in a study of human T cells and chemical hapten exposure. One entry per CDR3 protein results from TCRdb running MiXCR on the RACE reads. The sample has more than 90,000 distinct CDR3 sequences, over 10% seen once. Time point denoted: patch test 2, 6 weeks after DPC sensitization. Treatment specified: therapeutic diphenylcyclopropenone sensitization with weekly scalp DPC. The sample was whole blood, taken in connection with sensitization to the hapten diphenylcyclopropenone (DPC). The receptors stem from a woman aged 40 to 50 with alopecia areata. Some clones in this sample may be carry-over from other donors' samples.

The V gene is TRBV6-2 or TRBV6-3, the J gene TRBJ1-5; 7 bases fit TRBD1. With V trimmed by 7 bases and J by 2 bases, 17 bases remained unmatched. The CDR3 loop spans 18 amino acids. CDR1 and CDR2 from the germline V gene are MNHEY and SVGEGT. CDR3 nucleotide sequence: TGTGCCAGCACAAGGAGGGACAGTAATACCGCGGGCAATCAGCCCCAGCATTTT. This codes for CASTRRDSNTAGNQPQHF.

This clonotype was counted between two and nine times. The rearrangement joins TRBV20-1 to TRBJ1-5, with D hard to call. There are 13 residues in the CDR3. The germline gives CDR1 DFQATT, CDR2 SNEGSKA (reference sequence). Between the trimmed V and J ends, which lost 3 bases and 0 bases, there was a span of 6 bases. This CDR3 is CSASWGSNQPQHF. The CDR3 coding sequence is TGCAGTGCTAGTTGGGGTAGCAATCAGCCCCAGCATTTT.

CDR3 DNA sequence: TGCAGTGCTAGGGAAGGGGGCGAGGCACCCCTCCACTTT. It encodes CSAREGGEAPLHF. The rearrangement joins TRBV20-1 to TRBJ1-6; 7 bases agree with TRBD1. Unmatched junction bases numbered 7, after V lost 3 bases and J lost 11 bases. The CDR3 has 13 amino acids. Germline V gives CDR1 DFQATT, CDR2 SNEGSKA (reference sequence).

This clonotype was seen a few times. The rearrangement uses TRBV11-2 and TRBJ1-1; D gene uncertain. V shed 5 bases and J shed 10 bases, with 17 bases lying between them. This CDR3 contains 13 residues. The germline V gene encodes CDR1 SGHAT and CDR2 FQNNGV. In DNA form, the CDR3 reads TGTGCCAGCAGCCCTGACCCAGTAACTCGAGCTTTCTTT. Protein: CASSPDPVTRAFF.

The chain has TRBV19 and TRBJ1-2; maybe TRBD1 (6 bases). The CDR3 is made up of 14 amino acids. Germline assignment: CDR1 LNHDA and CDR2 SQIVND (reference sequence). V lost 10 bases, J lost 8 bases, and 23 bases lay in between. In DNA form, the CDR3 reads TGTGCCACCGGAGGGACAACGGATTACTCGGGCTACACCTTC. Translating gives CATGGTTDYSGYTF.

This sequence joins TRBV6-2 or TRBV6-3 and TRBJ2-1; D is possibly TRBD2 (6 bases). CDR1 is MNHEY, CDR2 SVGEGT, per germline. This CDR3 is 15 amino acids long. Trimming stripped 2 bases from V and 8 bases from J, with 16 bases between. CDR3 DNA sequence: TGTGCCAGCAGTTACGAAATCGGGGGATGGGATGAGCAGTTCTTC. Its translation: CASSYEIGGWDEQFF.

This clonotype was counted only a few times. The rearrangement joins TRBV5-8 to TRBJ2-7, with 9 bases aligning to TRBD2. V was pared by 2 bases and J by 2 bases, with 5 bases of the junction left unmatched. From germline, CDR1 is SGHTS and CDR2 YDEGEE. The CDR3 is 15 residues long. The CDR3 region has the DNA TGTGCCAGCAGCTTCCCGACTAGCGGACCCTACGAGCAGTACTTC. This gives the protein CASSFPTSGPYEQYF.

This clonotype occurred many times. The rearrangement joins TRBV5-1 to TRBJ2-4, with 9 bases matching TRBD2. The CDR3 sequence is 14 residues long. The V gene's germline CDR1 is SGHRS and CDR2 YFSETQ. V gave up 4 bases and J gave up 7 bases; unmatched junction bases: 6. Here the CDR3 reads CASSLSGSMNIQYF. In DNA form, the CDR3 reads TGCGCCAGCAGCCTTAGCGGGAGTATGAACATTCAGTACTTC.

The chain joins TRBV29-1 to TRBJ2-1; 9 bases map to TRBD2. Germline V gene sequence: CDR1 SQVTM, CDR2 ANQGSEA. With V trimmed by 7 bases and J by 8 bases, 6 bases remained unmatched. The CDR3 sequence is 12 residues long. CDR3 DNA sequence: TGCAGCGGCAGGGAGCGGGGGGATGAGCAGTTCTTC. It translates to CSGRERGDEQFF.

The J gene is TRBJ2-3, the V gene TRBV27; D gene unclear. V lost 5 bases, J lost 3 bases, and 6 bases lay in between. This CDR3 has 12 residues. Germline V gives CDR1 MNHEY, CDR2 SMNVEV (reference sequence). CDR3: CASSPKTDTQYF. CDR3 coding DNA: TGTGCCAGCAGTCCCAAGACAGATACGCAGTATTTT.

This clonotype was counted at least ten times. The CDR3 DNA sequence: TGTGCCAGCAGCTCGCAAGCGGGGTCCACAGATACGCAGTATTTT. It translates to CASSSQAGSTDTQYF. V usage is TRBV7-9 and J usage is TRBJ2-3; 7 nucleotides align to TRBD2. CDR3 length: 15 amino acids. CDR1 and CDR2 (germline): SEHNR, FQNEAQ (reference sequence). With V trimmed by 4 bases and J by 2 bases, 6 bases remained unmatched.

Many counts were recorded for this clonotype. The chain is built from TRBV7-9 and TRBJ2-7; 12 bases are a match to TRBD1. CDR3 length: 18 residues. Losses at the gene ends were 1 base for V and 2 bases for J; bases not matched to a gene: 9. Germline values: CDR1 SEHNR, CDR2 FQNEAQ (reference sequence). CDR3 in DNA: TGTGCCAGCAGCTTAGGCGGGACAGGGGGCCCCATTACCTACGAGCAGTACTTC. This codes for CASSLGGTGGPITYEQYF.

This clonotype was seen repeatedly, ten times or more. This rearrangement joins TRBV2 to TRBJ1-4, with TRBD1 matching over 7 bases. The CDR3 is made up of 14 amino acids. The V gene's germline CDR1 is SNHLY and CDR2 FYNNEI. The ends lost 4 bases at V and 4 bases at J; junction bases unmatched: 3. In DNA, the CDR3 is TGTGCCAGCAGTGGAAACAGGGGTAATGAAAAACTGTTTTTT. Its translation is CASSGNRGNEKLFF. Filled out from reference TRBV2 and TRBJ1-4, the complete variable domain reads EPEVTQTPSHQVTQMGQEVILRCVPISNHLYFYWYRQILGQKVEFLVSFYNNEISEKSEIFDDQFSVERPDGSNFTLKIRSTKLEDSAMYFCASSGNRGNEKLFFGSGTQLSVL.

This clonotype was seen ten or more times. This rearrangement joins TRBV12-3 or TRBV12-4 to TRBJ1-2; no definite D call. With 4 bases removed from V and 4 bases from J, the gap between germline ends came to 19 bases. The CDR3 runs 16 residues. The chain's CDR3 is CASSSPPGKDGYGYTF. The CDR3 bases are TGTGCCAGCAGTTCCCCCCCGGGAAAGGATGGCTATGGCTACACCTTC.

J is TRBJ2-1 and V is TRBV9; D call uncertain. CDR1 and CDR2 (germline): SGDLS, YYNGEE. Trimming stripped 3 bases from V and 9 bases from J, with 16 bases between. The CDR3 is made up of 14 amino acids. The CDR3, as DNA: TGTGCCAGCAGCGGAAGACGGAATTTCGGTGAGCAGTTCTTC. Encoded protein: CASSGRRNFGEQFF.

This clonotype showed up just a few times. CDR3 sequence (DNA): TGTGCCAGCAGCTTGGGGGACAGGAACACTGAAGCTTTCTTT. Protein: CASSLGDRNTEAFF. The rearrangement joins TRBV5-6 to TRBJ1-1; 7 positions match TRBD1. With 0 bases clipped from V and 1 base from J, the junction kept 0 bases outside the gene matches. Germline loops: CDR1 SGHDT, CDR2 YYEEEE. The CDR3 length is 14 residues.

This clonotype was detected ten times or more. J is TRBJ2-7 and V is TRBV7-2; D is perhaps TRBD1 (5 bases). From germline, CDR1 is SGHTA and CDR2 FQGNSA. This CDR3 region has 13 residues. V lost 4 bases and J lost 7, with 14 bases in between. This CDR3 is CASSSTRQWEQYF. The CDR3 DNA sequence: TGTGCCAGCAGCTCCACTCGACAGTGGGAGCAGTACTTC.

This clonotype was observed a handful of times. The chain carries TRBV5-4 and TRBJ1-1; D is possibly TRBD1 (5 bases). Trimming took 4 bases from V and 5 from J, leaving 15 bases between them. The CDR3 has 14 residues. From germline, CDR1 is SGHNT and CDR2 YYREEE (reference sequence). The CDR3 nucleotides read TGTGCCAGCAGCCCGCAGGGAGGAAGGACTGAAGCTTTCTTT. Translation: CASSPQGGRTEAFF. Together with reference TRBV5-4 and TRBJ1-1, the CDR3 gives the full variable domain: ETGVTQSPTHLIKTRGQQVTLRCSSQSGHNTVSWYQQALGQGPQFIFQYYREEENGRGNFPPRFSGLQFPNYSSELNVNALELDDSALYLCASSPQGGRTEAFFGQGTRLTVV.

This chain joins TRBV5-1 and TRBJ2-1; a possible D gene is TRBD2 (6 bases). Trimming cost V 0 bases and J 7 bases, with 8 bases left between them. Germline V gene sequence: CDR1 SGHRS, CDR2 YFSETQ. CDR3 length: 13 amino acids. The CDR3 nucleotides are TGCGCCAGCAGCTTGGGGGACTTGAATGAGCAGTTCTTC. Translation: CASSLGDLNEQFF.

This clonotype was seen a handful of times. The V gene is TRBV5-1, the J gene TRBJ1-2; 7 bases map to TRBD1. Germline CDR1 SGHRS, CDR2 YFSETQ. The CDR3 totals 13 residues. Trimming cost V 0 bases and J 6 bases; bases outside gene matches: 2. The CDR3 loop is CASSLGGQNGYTF. The DNA for the CDR3 is TGCGCCAGCAGCTTGGGGGGACAGAATGGCTACACCTTC.

This clonotype appeared a few times. Here the CDR3 reads CASSLSPGTTDTQYF. The CDR3 DNA sequence: TGTGCCAGCAGCTTGTCGCCAGGGACCACAGATACGCAGTATTTT. The chain couples TRBV5-6 to TRBJ2-3; perhaps D is TRBD1 or TRBD2 (5 bases each). The V end lost 1 base, the J end lost 2 bases, and 11 bases lay between the germline ends. This CDR3 is built from 15 residues. Germline CDR1 is SGHDT and CDR2 is YYEEEE.

This clonotype was seen a handful of times. The rearrangement joins TRBV20-1 to TRBJ1-1; D call uncertain. The length of the CDR3 is 12 residues. The germline gives CDR1 DFQATT, CDR2 SNEGSKA (reference sequence). V lost 6 bases and J 4 bases, leaving 12 bases between the germline ends. This CDR3 reads CSAQLEVTEAFF. The CDR3 nucleotides read TGCAGTGCCCAGCTGGAGGTCACTGAAGCTTTCTTT.

This clonotype came up many times. This chain links TRBV7-2 with TRBJ1-1; 7 nucleotides agree with TRBD1. V shed 5 bases, J shed 8 bases, and the junction held 2 bases outside the gene matches. The CDR3 is made up of 11 amino acids. Germline V CDR1 and CDR2: SGHTA, FQGNSA. The CDR3 bases are TGTGCCAGCAGCCAGGACAGGGAAGCTTTCTTT. Translation: CASSQDREAFF.

This clonotype is labeled as medium-sized. The V and J genes are TRBV13 and TRBJ2-7, with 11 bases identical to TRBD1. The CDR3 is 15 residues long. With V trimmed by 0 bases and J by 6 bases, 4 bases remained unmatched. Germline assignment: CDR1 PRHDT and CDR2 FYEKMQ (reference sequence). Here the CDR3 DNA reads TGTGCCAGCAGCTTAGGTGGACAGGGGGCGCCCGAGCAGTACTTC. This encodes CASSLGGQGAPEQYF.

This clonotype has only a few counts. V is TRBV29-1 and J is TRBJ2-3, with D possibly TRBD2 on 6 matching bases. V lost 6 bases to trimming and J lost 4 bases, with 17 bases between them. This CDR3 is 14 amino acids long. The germline V gene has CDR1 SQVTM and CDR2 ANQGSEA. DNA of the CDR3: TGCAGCGTAAGGCTCCTGGAGGGCCCAGATACGCAGTATTTT. Translating it yields CSVRLLEGPDTQYF.

This clonotype turned up a few times. This chain joins TRBV6-2 or TRBV6-3 and TRBJ2-5; D unresolved. Germline CDR1 reads MNHEY; CDR2 reads SVGEGT. The V end was cut by 7 bases, the J end by 1 base, with 16 bases between. CDR3 length: 15 amino acids. DNA of the CDR3: TGTGCCAGCACCCGGGCCCTAAATCCCCAAGAGACCCAGTACTTC. This encodes CASTRALNPQETQYF.

The table lists this clonotype with a few counts. CDR3 sequence: CSAEGGESYNEQFF. In nucleotides, the CDR3 is TGCAGTGCTGAGGGGGGAGAGTCCTACAATGAGCAGTTCTTC. This chain connects TRBV20-1 to TRBJ2-1, with D perhaps matching TRBD1 or TRBD2 (6 bases each). Germline V gives CDR1 DFQATT, CDR2 SNEGSKA (reference sequence). The V end was cut by 5 bases, the J end by 1 base, with 12 bases between. The CDR3 has 14 residues.

There are a few counts of this clonotype. The CDR3 nucleotides are TGTGCCAGCAGTTTAAGAGACGGATTTTATAGCAATCAGCCCCAGCATTTT. It specifies CASSLRDGFYSNQPQHF. V gene TRBV12-3 or TRBV12-4 combines with J gene TRBJ1-5; D is undetermined. V lost 2 bases and J 0 bases, leaving 14 bases between the germline ends. The CDR3 consists of 17 residues.

This rearrangement joins TRBV6-5 to TRBJ2-7; 9 bases map to TRBD1. V shed 4 bases and J 6 bases; nucleotides not matched to a gene: 10. The CDR3 spans 15 residues. Looked up from germline, CDR1 is MNHEY and CDR2 is SVGAGI. For the CDR3, the DNA is TGTGCCAGCAGTTTCGGACAGGGGTCCTCGGGCGAGCAGTACTTC. Its translation: CASSFGQGSSGEQYF.